Below are 10 T cell receptor beta chains sequenced from a single sample in a study of blood T cell repertoires in COVID-19. The protocol was immunoSEQ multiplex PCR, while the TCRdb copy is restricted to in-frame clones and leaves out a portion. This sample yields a few hundred thousand clones, of which roughly 85% are seen a single time; 3% belongs to the top ten. Sequences were obtained from peripheral blood. The source is a man aged 18 to 29 with active or convalescent COVID-19.

This chain links TRBV28 with TRBJ1-2; no clear D. The germline CDR1 and CDR2 sequences are MDHEN and SYDVKM. Trimming cost V 3 bases and J 8 bases, with 13 bases left between them. This CDR3 has 13 amino acids. The DNA for the CDR3 is TGTGCCAGCAGTTTCCGGGGATTTCGCGGCTACACCTTC. Protein product: CASSFRGFRGYTF.

This chain joins TRBV27 and TRBJ1-1, with D tentatively TRBD1 (6 bases). Deletions cut 3 bases from V and 6 bases from J, with 17 bases between. The length of the CDR3 is 15 residues. Germline V lookup: CDR1 MNHEY, CDR2 SMNVEV (reference sequence). The chain's CDR3 is CASSFGGAAPPEAFF. CDR3 sequence (DNA): TGTGCCAGCAGTTTCGGGGGGGCAGCACCCCCTGAAGCTTTCTTT.

J is TRBJ1-1 and V is TRBV7-3; tentatively, D is TRBD1 (6 bases). V lost 5 bases, J lost 1 base, and 14 bases lay in between. CDR3 length equals 15 residues. Germline V gives CDR1 SGHTA, CDR2 FQGTGA. CDR3 DNA: TGTGCCAGCAGCAAAGAACAGGGCCCGAACACTGAAGCTTTCTTT. This sequence encodes CASSKEQGPNTEAFF.

The chain employs TRBV6-7 and TRBJ1-4; possibly TRBD1 for D (6 bases). TRBV6-7 is labeled an ORF, and its function is uncertain. V shed 4 bases and J shed 7 bases, with 19 bases lying between them. The CDR3 consists of 16 residues. CDR3 sequence reads: CASSFQRHRVGEKLFF. The CDR3 region has the DNA TGTGCCAGCAGTTTCCAGCGGCACAGGGTGGGTGAAAAACTGTTTTTT.

V usage is TRBV2 and J usage is TRBJ1-4, with 9 bases that match TRBD1. CDR1 is SNHLY and CDR2 is FYNNEI in the germline V gene. This CDR3 contains 16 residues. V dropped 6 bases and J dropped 0; count of bases not matched to a gene: 5. This CDR3 is CASRIQGASTNEKLFF. The CDR3 DNA reads as TGTGCCAGCAGGATACAGGGGGCATCAACTAATGAAAAACTGTTTTTT.

This sequence joins TRBV28 and TRBJ1-4; D gene ambiguous. Germline CDR1 reads MDHEN; CDR2 reads SYDVKM. This CDR3 region has 15 residues. The V gene lost 1 base and the J gene lost 8 bases, with 14 bases spanning the gap. The CDR3 reads CASSLLGEGREKLFF. The CDR3 DNA follows: TGTGCCAGCAGTTTATTAGGTGAGGGCCGGGAAAAACTGTTTTTT.

The chain carries TRBV9 and TRBJ1-3; D uncertain. V lost 6 bases to trimming and J lost 1 base, with 5 bases between them. Germline-derived CDR1 and CDR2 are SGDLS and YYNGEE. CDR3 length: 12 amino acids. CDR3 in DNA: TGTGCCAGCACTCGGTCTGGAAACACCATATATTTT. This gives the protein CASTRSGNTIYF. Supplemented by reference TRBV9 and TRBJ1-3, the full variable domain reads DSGVTQTPKHLITATGQRVTLRCSPRSGDLSVYWYQQSLDQGLQFLIQYYNGEERAKGNILERFSAQQFPDLHSELNLSSLELGDSALYFCASTRSGNTIYFGEGSWLTVV.

The chain links TRBV7-2 to TRBJ1-5; TRBD1 is a possible D gene (5 bases). From germline, CDR1 is SGHTA and CDR2 FQGNSA. CDR3 length equals 17 residues. Trimming took off 0 bases at V and 3 bases at J, with 15 bases between the two ends. The CDR3: CASSLAWWGETNQPQHF. In DNA, the CDR3 is TGTGCCAGCAGCTTAGCGTGGTGGGGGGAAACCAATCAGCCCCAGCATTTT.

The chain couples TRBV5-1 to TRBJ1-1; TRBD1 matches at 8 bases. Unmatched junction bases numbered 6, after V lost 0 bases and J lost 5 bases. This CDR3 spans 15 amino acids. Germline-derived CDR1 and CDR2 are SGHRS and YFSETQ. The CDR3 DNA is TGCGCCAGCAGCTTGGTTGACAGGGGAGGGACTGAAGCTTTCTTT. Translation gives CASSLVDRGGTEAFF.

The V and J genes are TRBV9 and TRBJ2-2, with D maybe TRBD2 (6 bases). The CDR3 spans 14 residues. Trimming stripped 0 bases from V and 7 bases from J, with 10 bases between. CDR1 is SGDLS, CDR2 YYNGEE, per germline. The CDR3 region has the DNA TGTGCCAGCAGCGTAGCGCGGGGTGGCGGGGAGCTGTTTTTT. Its protein is CASSVARGGGELFF.